This TCR beta chain appears in the sequencing data of a study of T cell responses to AZD1222 COVID-19 vaccine. Findings and limits, study-wide: Unmutated variant regions reportedly attract nearly half of all spike-specific TCRs.

Data came from immunoSEQ multiplex PCR; TCRdb stores just in-frame clones and leaves some out. The sample holds 200,000 to 300,000 clones; approximately 93% are singletons and the top ten take 0.5% to 0.7%. On this clone: Its antigen is undetermined.

V lost 7 bases and J lost 9, with 19 bases in between. The CDR3 consists of 15 residues. Germline V gives CDR1 LGHDT, CDR2 YNNKEL (reference sequence). The chain recombines TRBV3-1 (or the pseudogene TRBV3-2) with TRBJ1-6; D gene unclear. The receptor's source is an adult in good health. The sample here was peripheral blood, taken on day 0 of AZD1222 vaccination. CDR3 region: CASNPTGQSGSPLHF. The CDR3 DNA is TGTGCCAGCAACCCAACCGGGCAGTCAGGTTCACCCCTCCACTTT.